Below, one T cell receptor beta chain is given with its context. What antigen it recognizes has not been identified. Nothing much larger sits one base from this clone, and base qualities are not available. This entry is derived from a study of identifying expanded T cells in peripheral blood (dated by TCRdb to about 2019). A note on the overall study: Technical replicates were generated by sequencing separate aliquots of the same genomic DNA pool, and four replicates were compared pairwise.

The immunoSEQ Assay, which relies on bias-controlled multiplex PCR amplification of genomic DNA, was used to profile TCRbeta CDR3 regions. The paper's processing steps were these. To quantify the absolute abundance of each unique TCRbeta CDR3 region, the sequences were collapsed and filtered. Differential abundance was assessed using a binomial (Fisher-equivalent) model and a beta-binomial model in which time-dependent variance fitted from healthy donors was added. Clones with fewer than 5 combined templates were removed, and a clone was called differentially abundant if the clone's Benjamini-Hochberg FDR was below 0.01. Using the form v = (b*log(k)+a)^2, the beta-binomial variance was modeled as a function of the total template count across the two samples. What TCRdb holds here is the immuneACCESS table cut down to in-frame rearrangements. Part of the clones is not present; checked against another copy, under half of the missing clones reflect an unresolved V gene, and the others are unexplained. V, J and clone size derive from that table, while D and trimming were established from the DNA sequence. This sample has tens of thousands of clones in its table, and approximately 91% of those were observed once. The ten largest clonotypes hold 4.5% to 7% of the sample.

Broader findings and caveats from the paper: The authors expected biological variance in healthy repertoires might increase further over much longer intervals such as months to years. For all healthy donors, the variance in clone template counts between roughly 2-week samples rose significantly as total template count increased. Approximately 1.1 differentially abundant clones were flagged by the binomial model between technical replicates, whereas about 15 and 18 were flagged over around two weeks and four weeks, respectively. Across all healthy-donor time intervals, the beta-binomial model significantly lowered both the number of clones called differentially abundant and the false-positive rate.

During the collection period, no immune events, such as infections, were documented for the healthy donors. To calibrate time-dependent variance in a beta-binomial model of T-cell clone differential abundance, blood repertoires from healthy donors were used as a training cohort. The training cohort was composed of some ten healthy donors, 3 female and 7 male. Donor ages ranged from about 29 to 70 years, with an average of about 40 years. Whole blood, obtained from a commercial supplier, was collected from each healthy donor at three time points spaced about 2 weeks apart. For immunosequencing, genomic DNA was extracted from unsorted whole blood. The CDR3 covers 11 residues, taking in both the cysteine and the phenylalanine. Only the CDR3 part of the read is kept: 33 bases, read in frame from the first base. As encoded in the germline V gene, CDR1 is SQVTM while CDR2 is ANQGSEA. The V end loses 0 bases and the J end loses 7 bases, and a stretch of 4 bases separates them.

This sequence uses TRBV29-1 and TRBJ2-1, with no confidently assigned D gene. Sequencing used blood. This sequence originates from a person aged 18 to 75 in good health. DNA sequence: TGCAGCGTTGAAGATGTTAATGAGCAGTTCTTC. The resulting protein is CSVEDVNEQFF.